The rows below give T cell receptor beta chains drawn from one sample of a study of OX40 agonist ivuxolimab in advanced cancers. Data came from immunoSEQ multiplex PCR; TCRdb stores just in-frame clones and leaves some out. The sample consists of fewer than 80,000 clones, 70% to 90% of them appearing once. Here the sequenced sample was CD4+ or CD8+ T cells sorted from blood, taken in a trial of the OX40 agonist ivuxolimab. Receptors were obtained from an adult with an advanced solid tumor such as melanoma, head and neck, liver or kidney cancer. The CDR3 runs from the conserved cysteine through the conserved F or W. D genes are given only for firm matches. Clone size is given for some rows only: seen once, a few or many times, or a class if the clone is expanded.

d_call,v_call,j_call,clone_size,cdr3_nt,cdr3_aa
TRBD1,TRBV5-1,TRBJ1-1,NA,TGCGCCAGCAGCGCGACAGGGCTTGAAGCTTTCTTT,CASSATGLEAFF
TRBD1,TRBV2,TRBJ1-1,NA,TGTGCCAGCAGTGCCTACAGGGGGGGCACTGAAGCTTTCTTT,CASSAYRGGTEAFF
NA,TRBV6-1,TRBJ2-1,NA,TGTGCCAGCAGTGATCTCGCACTAGAAGTTTTTCAGTTCTTC,CASSDLALEVFQFF
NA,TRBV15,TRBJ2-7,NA,TGTGCCACCAGCAGAGACAGAGACTTGGGCGAGCAGTACTTC,CATSRDRDLGEQYF
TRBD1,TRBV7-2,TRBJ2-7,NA,TGTGCCAGCAGCCGCGAGTCCGGGACAGGGTATAGCGAGCAGTACTTC,CASSRESGTGYSEQYF
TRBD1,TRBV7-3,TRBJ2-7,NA,TGTGCCAGCATCCCGGACAGGGGAAACGGGCGCGAGCAGTACTTC,CASIPDRGNGREQYF
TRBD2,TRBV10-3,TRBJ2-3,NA,TGTGCCATACGAGCGGGGGGGGGCACGCAGTATTTT,CAIRAGGGTQYF
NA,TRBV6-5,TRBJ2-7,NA,TGTGCCAGCAGTTACTCGTCTGACGGGAGCCCCCACGAGCAGTACTTC,CASSYSSDGSPHEQYF
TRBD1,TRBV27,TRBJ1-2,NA,TGTGCCAGCAGAGAACAGGGGGCGGACTATGGCTACACCTTC,CASREQGADYGYTF
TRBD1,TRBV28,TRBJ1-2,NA,TGTGCCAGCAGTCCCCCCCCCTATACAGGGGGGTATAGCGGCTACACCTTC,CASSPPPYTGGYSGYTF
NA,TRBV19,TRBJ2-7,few,TGTGCCAGTAGTGCCGCGGCCGCATCCTCCTACGAGCAGTACTTC,CASSAAAASSYEQYF
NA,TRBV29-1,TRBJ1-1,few,TGCAGCGTGTCCCGGGACACCGAGTCTTTCTTT,CSVSRDTESFF
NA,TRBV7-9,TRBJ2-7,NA,TGTGCCAGCAGCCAGATAGAAGGGGGAGAGCAGTACTTC,CASSQIEGGEQYF
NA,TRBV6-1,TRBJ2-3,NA,TGTGCCAGCAGTGACCAAGGGCAGGGGAGAGATACGCAGTATTTT,CASSDQGQGRDTQYF
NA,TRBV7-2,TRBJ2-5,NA,TGTGCCAGCAGCTTCCCCCGGGCTGGAGGGGAGACCCAGTACTTC,CASSFPRAGGETQYF
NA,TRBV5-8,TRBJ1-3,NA,TGTGCCAGCAGCTTGGAACGACGGGGGGGAATCGGAAACACCATATATTTT,CASSLERRGGIGNTIYF
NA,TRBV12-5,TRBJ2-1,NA,TGTGCTAATCCGTGGGGGCTGGACAATGAGCAGTTCTTC,CANPWGLDNEQFF
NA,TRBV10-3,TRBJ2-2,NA,TGTGCCATCAGTACAGGTTTATCGAACACCGGGGAGCTGTTTTTT,CAISTGLSNTGELFF
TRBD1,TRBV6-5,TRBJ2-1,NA,TGTGCCAGCAGGCAGGGACAGAGTTCCTACAATGAGCAGTTCTTC,CASRQGQSSYNEQFF
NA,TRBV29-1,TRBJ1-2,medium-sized,TGCAGCTTACAGGCGAACTATGGCTACACCTTC,CSLQANYGYTF
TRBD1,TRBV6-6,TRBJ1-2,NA,TGTGCCAGCAGGCCTGGACAGGGCTATGGCTACACCTTC,CASRPGQGYGYTF
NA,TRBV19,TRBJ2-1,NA,TGTGCCAGTAGTATGCCGACGATTTACTACAATGAGCAGTTCTTC,CASSMPTIYYNEQFF
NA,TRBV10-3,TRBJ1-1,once,TGTGCCTCTGGGGGCTGGGGCACTGAAGCTTTCTTT,CASGGWGTEAFF
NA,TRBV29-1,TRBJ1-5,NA,TGCAGCGTTGCTTCCAGAAATCAGCCCCAGCATTTT,CSVASRNQPQHF